The rows below give T cell receptor beta chains drawn from one sample of a study of T cell changes during pregnancy in multiple sclerosis. Data came from immunoSEQ multiplex PCR; TCRdb stores just in-frame clones and leaves some out. The sample has 45,000 to 65,000 clones, about 94% seen once; the top ten hold 2.6%. This sample comprised CD8+ T cells from peripheral blood mononuclear cells, obtained in the third trimester of pregnancy. These receptors were collected from a female donor with multiple sclerosis, enrolled in a pregnancy study. The CDR3 runs from the conserved cysteine through the conserved F or W. A D gene is named only where the DNA matches it firmly.

TRBV4-2	TRBJ1-2	TRBD1	CASSLTGGPGYGYTF
TRBV4-1	TRBJ2-5	TRBD2	CASSQDQLAGGRQETQYF
TRBV19	TRBJ2-3	TRBD2	CASSMGSGGGTDTQYF
TRBV2	TRBJ1-5	TRBD1	CASRDRGGNQPQHF
TRBV5-1	TRBJ2-2	TRBD2	CASSKGLAGNTGELFF
TRBV5-8	TRBJ2-2	TRBD1	CASTPGTGVLTGELFF
TRBV5-5	TRBJ2-6	TRBD1	CASSFSGTGSSGANVLTF
TRBV27	TRBJ2-7	-	CASSLGGSTTYEQYF
TRBV5-6	TRBJ2-7	-	CASSAGLDYEQYF
TRBV29-1	TRBJ2-3	TRBD2	CSLNTKLAGGPVTQYF
TRBV5-1	TRBJ1-1	TRBD1	CASSLWGQGSTEAFF
TRBV9	TRBJ1-5	-	CASSVGGAGNQPQHF
TRBV27	TRBJ2-3	TRBD2	CASSLSAWALGGSSTDTQYF